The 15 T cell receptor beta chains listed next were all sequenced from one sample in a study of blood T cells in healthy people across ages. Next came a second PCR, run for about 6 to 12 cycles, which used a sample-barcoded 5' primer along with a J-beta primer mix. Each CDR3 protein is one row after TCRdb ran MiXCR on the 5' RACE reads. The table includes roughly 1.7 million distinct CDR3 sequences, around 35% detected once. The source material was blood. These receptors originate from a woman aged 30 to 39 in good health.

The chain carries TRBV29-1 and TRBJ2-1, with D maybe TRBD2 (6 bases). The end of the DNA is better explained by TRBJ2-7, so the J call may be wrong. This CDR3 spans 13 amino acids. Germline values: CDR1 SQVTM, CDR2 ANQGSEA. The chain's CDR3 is CSGGTSVYNEQYF. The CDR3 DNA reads TGCAGCGGAGGGACTTCCGTTTACAATGAGCAGTACTTC.

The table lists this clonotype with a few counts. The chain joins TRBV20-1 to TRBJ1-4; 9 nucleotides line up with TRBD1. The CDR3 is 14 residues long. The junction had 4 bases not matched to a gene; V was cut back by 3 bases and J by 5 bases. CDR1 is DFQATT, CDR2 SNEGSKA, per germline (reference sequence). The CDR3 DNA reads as TGCAGTGCTAGTGCGGACAGGGGAAATGAAAAACTGTTTTTT. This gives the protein CSASADRGNEKLFF.

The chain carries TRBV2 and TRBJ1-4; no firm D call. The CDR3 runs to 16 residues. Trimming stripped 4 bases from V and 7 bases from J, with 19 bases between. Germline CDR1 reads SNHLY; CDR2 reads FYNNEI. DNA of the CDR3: TGTGCCAGCAGTGGGGAGGACCTTGGACTAGGTGAAAAACTGTTTTTT. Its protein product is CASSGEDLGLGEKLFF. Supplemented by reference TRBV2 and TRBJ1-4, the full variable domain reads EPEVTQTPSHQVTQMGQEVILRCVPISNHLYFYWYRQILGQKVEFLVSFYNNEISEKSEIFDDQFSVERPDGSNFTLKIRSTKLEDSAMYFCASSGEDLGLGEKLFFGSGTQLSVL.

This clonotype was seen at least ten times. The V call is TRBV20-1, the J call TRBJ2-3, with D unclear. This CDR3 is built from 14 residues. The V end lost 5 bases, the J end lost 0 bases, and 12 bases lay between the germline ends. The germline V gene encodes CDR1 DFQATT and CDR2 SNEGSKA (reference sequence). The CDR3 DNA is TGCAGTGCTTCCGAGACGTCTAGCACAGATACGCAGTATTTT. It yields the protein CSASETSSTDTQYF.

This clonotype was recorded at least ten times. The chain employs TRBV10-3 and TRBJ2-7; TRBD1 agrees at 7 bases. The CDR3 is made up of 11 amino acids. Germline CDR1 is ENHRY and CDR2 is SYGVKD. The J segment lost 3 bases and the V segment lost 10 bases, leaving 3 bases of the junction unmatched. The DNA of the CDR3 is TGTGCCACGACAGGGCTCTACGAGCAGTACTTC. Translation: CATTGLYEQYF.

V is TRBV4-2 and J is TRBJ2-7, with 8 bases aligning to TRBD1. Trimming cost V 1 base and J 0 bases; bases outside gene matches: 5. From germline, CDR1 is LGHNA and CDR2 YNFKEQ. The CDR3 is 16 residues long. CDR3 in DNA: TGTGCCAGCAGCCAAGTAGGACAGGGTATCTCCTACGAGCAGTACTTC. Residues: CASSQVGQGISYEQYF.

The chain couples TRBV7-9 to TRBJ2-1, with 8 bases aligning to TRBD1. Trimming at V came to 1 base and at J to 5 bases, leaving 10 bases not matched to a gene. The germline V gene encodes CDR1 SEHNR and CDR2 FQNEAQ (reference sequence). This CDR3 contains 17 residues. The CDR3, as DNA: TGTGCCAGCAGCTTAGGGAAGGAAGGACAGGGCCACAATGAGCAGTTCTTC. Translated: CASSLGKEGQGHNEQFF. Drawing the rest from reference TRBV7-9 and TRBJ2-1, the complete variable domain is DTGVSQNPRHKITKRGQNVTFRCDPISEHNRLYWYRQTLGQGPEFLTYFQNEAQLEKSRLLSDRFSAERPKGSFSTLEIQRTEQGDSAMYLCASSLGKEGQGHNEQFFGPGTRLTVL.

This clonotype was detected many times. The CDR3 DNA reads TGTGCCAGCAGCTTCCAACCGGGACAGGGATCCCACGAGCAGTACTTC. It specifies CASSFQPGQGSHEQYF. J is TRBJ2-7 and V is TRBV7-9, with 9 bases lining up with TRBD1. V gave up 3 bases and J gave up 5 bases; unmatched junction bases: 11. Germline V gives CDR1 SEHNR, CDR2 FQNEAQ (reference sequence). The CDR3 runs to 16 residues.

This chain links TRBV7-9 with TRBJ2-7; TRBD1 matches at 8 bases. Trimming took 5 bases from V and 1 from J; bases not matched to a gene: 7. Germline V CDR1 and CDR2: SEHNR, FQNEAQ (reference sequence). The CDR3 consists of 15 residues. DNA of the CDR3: TGTGCCAGCAGCACCTACAGGGGGAATTCCTACGAGCAGTACTTC. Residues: CASSTYRGNSYEQYF.

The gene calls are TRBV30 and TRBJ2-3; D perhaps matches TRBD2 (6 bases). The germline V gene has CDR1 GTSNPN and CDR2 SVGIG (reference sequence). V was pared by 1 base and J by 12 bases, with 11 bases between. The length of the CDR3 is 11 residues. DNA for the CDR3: TGTGCCTGGAGTGAGAGGGACTTCCAGTATTTT. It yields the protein CAWSERDFQYF. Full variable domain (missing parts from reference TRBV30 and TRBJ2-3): SQTIHQWPATLVQPVGSPLSLECTVEGTSNPNLYWYRQAAGRGLQLLFYSVGIGQISSEVPQNLSASRPQDRQFILSSKKLLLSDSGFYLCAWSERDFQYFGPGTRLTVL.

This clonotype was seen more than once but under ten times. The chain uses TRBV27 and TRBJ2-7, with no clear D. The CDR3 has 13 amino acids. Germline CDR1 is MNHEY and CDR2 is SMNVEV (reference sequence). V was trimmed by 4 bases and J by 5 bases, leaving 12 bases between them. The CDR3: CASSSSLLHEQYF. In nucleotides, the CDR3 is TGTGCCAGCAGTTCAAGCCTTCTCCACGAGCAGTACTTC.

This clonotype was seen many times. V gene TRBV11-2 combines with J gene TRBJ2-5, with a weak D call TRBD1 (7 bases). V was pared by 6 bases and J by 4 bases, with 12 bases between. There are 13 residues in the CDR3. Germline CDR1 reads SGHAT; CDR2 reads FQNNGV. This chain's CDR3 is CASSSGGRETQYF. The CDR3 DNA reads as TGTGCCAGCAGTTCAGGGGGGAGAGAGACCCAGTACTTC.

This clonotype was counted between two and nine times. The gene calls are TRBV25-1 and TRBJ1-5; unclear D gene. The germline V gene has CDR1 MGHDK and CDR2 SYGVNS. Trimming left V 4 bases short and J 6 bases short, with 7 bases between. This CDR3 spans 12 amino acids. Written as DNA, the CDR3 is TGTGCCAGCAGTGCAGGTCTTCAGCCCCAGCATTTT. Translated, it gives CASSAGLQPQHF.

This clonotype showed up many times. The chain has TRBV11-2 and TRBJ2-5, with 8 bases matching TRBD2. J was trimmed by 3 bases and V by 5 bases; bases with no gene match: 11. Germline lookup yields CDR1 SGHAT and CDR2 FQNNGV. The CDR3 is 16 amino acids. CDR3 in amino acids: CASSPGGLSGKETQYF. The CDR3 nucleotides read TGTGCCAGCAGCCCGGGGGGGTTAAGCGGGAAAGAGACCCAGTACTTC.

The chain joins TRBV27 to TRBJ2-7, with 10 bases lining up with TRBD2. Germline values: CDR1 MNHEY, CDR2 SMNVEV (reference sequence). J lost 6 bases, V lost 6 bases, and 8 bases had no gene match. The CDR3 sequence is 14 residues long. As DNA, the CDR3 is TGTGCCAGCAGCTCCGGGACTAGCGTTGGCGAGCAGTACTTC. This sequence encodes CASSSGTSVGEQYF.